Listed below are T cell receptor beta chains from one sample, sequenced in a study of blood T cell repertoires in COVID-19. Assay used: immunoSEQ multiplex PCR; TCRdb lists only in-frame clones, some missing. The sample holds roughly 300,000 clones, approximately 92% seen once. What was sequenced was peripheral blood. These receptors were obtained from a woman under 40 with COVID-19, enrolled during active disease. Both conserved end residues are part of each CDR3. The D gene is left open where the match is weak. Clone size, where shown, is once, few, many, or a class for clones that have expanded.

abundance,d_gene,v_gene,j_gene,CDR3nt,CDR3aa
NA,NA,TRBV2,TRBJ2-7,TGTGCCTCACGGGATGGTTACGAGCAGTACTTC,CASRDGYEQYF
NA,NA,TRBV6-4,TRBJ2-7,TGTGCCAGCTTCTTCGAGCAGTACTTC,CASFFEQYF
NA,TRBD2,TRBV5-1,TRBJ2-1,TGCGCCAGCAGCTTGGGACTAGCGGGAGTTTACAATGAGCAGTTCTTC,CASSLGLAGVYNEQFF
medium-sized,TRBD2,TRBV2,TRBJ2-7,TGTGCCAGCACCAGCGGGAGCTACGAGCAGTACTTC,CASTSGSYEQYF
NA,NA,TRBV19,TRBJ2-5,TGTGCCAGTAGTACGGACCGGACGGGGGAGACCCAGTACTTC,CASSTDRTGETQYF
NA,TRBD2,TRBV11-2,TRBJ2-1,TGTGCCAGCAGCTTAGCACTAGCGTTGGATGAGCAGTTCTTC,CASSLALALDEQFF
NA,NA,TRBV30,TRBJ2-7,TGTGCCTGGAACCTAGCGCAGAACTACGAGCAGTACTTC,CAWNLAQNYEQYF
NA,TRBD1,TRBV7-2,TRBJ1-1,TGTGCCAGCAGCTTAAGTAAGGCAGGGGGGGAAGCTTTCTTT,CASSLSKAGGEAFF
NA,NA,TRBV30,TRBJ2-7,TGTGCCTGGAGTGTAACCGGGGGAGAGCAGTACTTC,CAWSVTGGEQYF
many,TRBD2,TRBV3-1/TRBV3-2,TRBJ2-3,TGTGCCAGCAGCCGTGGACTAGCGGTCACAGATACGCAGTATTTT,CASSRGLAVTDTQYF
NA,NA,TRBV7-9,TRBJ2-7,TGTGCCAGCAGCCTAACCTACGAGCAGTACTTC,CASSLTYEQYF
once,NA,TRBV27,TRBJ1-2,TGTGCCAGCAGTTTTGGAGCTCCTAACTATGGCTACACCTTC,CASSFGAPNYGYTF
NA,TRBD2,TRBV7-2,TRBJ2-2,TGTGCCAGCAGCTTACAAGGACTAGCGGACGGGGAGCTGTTTTTT,CASSLQGLADGELFF
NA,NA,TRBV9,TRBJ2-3,TGTGCCAGCAGCGTAGCTACGCGGAGGACAGATACGCAGTATTTT,CASSVATRRTDTQYF
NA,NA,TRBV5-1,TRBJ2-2,TGCGCCAGCAGCAACCGGGACACCGGGGAGCTGTTTTTT,CASSNRDTGELFF
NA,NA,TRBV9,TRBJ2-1,TGTGCCAGCAGCTACATGGGGGGAGTGGTGAGGAATGAGCAGTTCTTC,CASSYMGGVVRNEQFF
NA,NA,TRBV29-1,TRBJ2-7,TGCAGCGCACGCACGGGACAAACTTACGAGCAGTACTTC,CSARTGQTYEQYF
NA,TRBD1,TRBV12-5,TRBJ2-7,TGTGCTAAGGACAGGGAATTATACGAGCAGTACTTC,CAKDRELYEQYF
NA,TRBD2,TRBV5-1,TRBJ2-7,TGCGCCAGCAGCTTGATAAGCGGGAGCTCCTACGAGCAGTACTTC,CASSLISGSSYEQYF
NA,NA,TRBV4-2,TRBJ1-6,TGTGCCAGTAAAAGCGGAAGCTCCTATAATTCACCCCTCCACTTT,CASKSGSSYNSPLHF
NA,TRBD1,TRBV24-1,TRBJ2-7,TGTGCCACCAGTGTTACAGGGGGATCCTACGAGCAGTACTTC,CATSVTGGSYEQYF
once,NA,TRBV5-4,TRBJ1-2,TGTGCCAGCAGCGCGACAGGCCTGGGCTACACCTTC,CASSATGLGYTF
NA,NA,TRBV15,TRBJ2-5,TGTGCCACCAGCCCCAGGGCCGGGGGATATCAAGAGACCCAGTACTTC,CATSPRAGGYQETQYF
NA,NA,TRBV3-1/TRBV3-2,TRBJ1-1,TGTGCCAGCAGCCAAGATTCGGAGGCTGAAGCTTTCTTT,CASSQDSEAEAFF